This T cell receptor (beta chain) emerged from a study of vaccination and CD4 T cells after COVID-19. Cultured CD4+ T cell DNA was sequenced using the Oncomine TCR Beta short-read assay. Each CDR3 protein gets one entry after TCRdb re-called the PCR reads with MiXCR. The sample holds around 19,000 distinct CDR3 sequences; approximately 70% are singletons and the top ten take 5.5%. Trimming removed 2 bases from V and 5 bases from J, with 14 bases in between. This CDR3 is built from 15 residues. Germline V gives CDR1 SGHTA, CDR2 FQGTGA. As concerns this clonotype: Its matching antigen is unknown.

Documented treatment: approximately nine-day PBMC culture with coronavirus spike peptide pools or control peptides (ViraFEST assay). The sequenced sample consisted of CD4+ T cells from blood, cultured in vitro. The source is a human donor who had recovered from COVID-19. The chain recombines TRBV7-3 with TRBJ2-3, with D possibly TRBD2 on 7 matching bases. The CDR3 protein is CASSLGQGRGDTQYF. The CDR3 nucleotides are TGTGCCAGCAGCTTAGGCCAGGGGAGGGGAGATACGCAGTATTTT.